The next 14 T cell receptor beta chains were all read from a single sample in a study of human T cells and chemical hapten exposure. The sample's time point: patch test 1, 2 weeks after DPC sensitization. This sample's treatment: therapeutic diphenylcyclopropenone sensitization with weekly scalp DPC. TCRdb redid the calling of the RACE reads with MiXCR, one entry per CDR3 protein. The sample holds over 65,000 distinct CDR3 sequences, about 10% seen once. The sample consisted of whole blood, taken in connection with sensitization to the hapten diphenylcyclopropenone (DPC). The receptor source for this set is a woman in her forties or fifties with alopecia areata. Some clones in this sample may be carry-over from other donors' samples.

V is TRBV10-1 and J is TRBJ2-7, with 9 bases lining up with TRBD1. Per germline, CDR1 WNHNN and CDR2 SYGVQD (reference sequence). This CDR3 has 13 residues. With 6 bases clipped from V and 4 bases from J, the junction kept 4 bases outside the gene matches. CDR3 loop: CASSNGQGYEQYF. The CDR3 nucleotides are TGCGCCAGCAGCAACGGACAGGGGTACGAGCAGTACTTC.

DNA for the CDR3: TGTGCCAGCAGTCTATATCGGAGGGACACAGATACGCAGTATTTT. Amino acid sequence: CASSLYRRDTDTQYF. This chain links TRBV3-1 with TRBJ2-3; possible D gene TRBD2, 6 bases. V was cut by 6 bases and J by 2 bases, with 15 bases left in between. CDR1 is LGHDT and CDR2 is YNNKEL in the germline V gene (reference sequence). The CDR3 has 15 amino acids.

V is TRBV9 and J is TRBJ2-2; TRBD2 matches 9 bases. V lost 4 bases, J lost 1 base, and 2 bases stayed unmatched. The CDR3 contains 15 residues. Germline CDR1 is SGDLS and CDR2 is YYNGEE. The CDR3 spells CASSPSGKNTGELFF. The DNA for the CDR3 is TGTGCCAGCAGCCCTAGCGGGAAGAACACCGGGGAGCTGTTTTTT.

This sequence joins TRBV7-3 and TRBJ1-2; D remains ambiguous. CDR3 length: 15 residues. The germline V gene encodes CDR1 SGHTA and CDR2 FQGTGA. V shed 5 bases and J shed 4 bases, with 17 bases lying between them. The CDR3 sequence: CASSHNGRDTYGYTF. As DNA, the CDR3 is TGTGCCAGCAGCCATAACGGTCGGGATACCTATGGCTACACCTTC.

V and J are TRBV2 and TRBJ2-7, with 9 bases matching TRBD1. Germline V gives CDR1 SNHLY, CDR2 FYNNEI. This CDR3 is built from 15 residues. After removal of 4 bases from V and 0 bases from J, the junction contained 4 bases not matched to a gene. The CDR3 nucleotides are TGTGCCAGCAGTGGACAGGGGGACAGCTCCTACGAGCAGTACTTC. Protein sequence: CASSGQGDSSYEQYF.

This clonotype has more than one count but fewer than ten. The chain links TRBV6-2 or TRBV6-3 to TRBJ1-2; D not resolved. Germline V CDR1 and CDR2: MNHEY, SVGEGT. Trimming stripped 5 bases from V and 7 bases from J, with 8 bases between. The CDR3 loop spans 11 amino acids. The CDR3 reads CASSDGPGYTF. CDR3 coding DNA: TGTGCCAGCAGTGACGGACCTGGCTACACCTTC.

In this sample, this clonotype turned up a few times. The chain uses TRBV20-1 and TRBJ2-7, with 8 positions matching TRBD2. The CDR3 is 13 amino acids. V shed 5 bases and J 3 bases; nucleotides not matched to a gene: 6. Germline CDR1 and CDR2: DFQATT and SNEGSKA (reference sequence). Here the CDR3 reads CSAPVAGLYEQYF. The CDR3 region has the DNA TGCAGTGCTCCCGTAGCGGGGCTCTACGAGCAGTACTTC.

This clonotype was seen only a few times. The V and J genes are TRBV5-1 and TRBJ2-7, with a weak D call TRBD1 (6 bases). The V end was cut by 4 bases, the J end by 7 bases, with 15 bases between. CDR1 and CDR2 (germline): SGHRS, YFSETQ. This CDR3 region has 13 residues. The CDR3 DNA reads as TGCGCCAGCAGCCCCCGGACAGCCTTTGAGCAGTACTTC. Translating it yields CASSPRTAFEQYF.

This clonotype was recorded a few times. The gene calls are TRBV14 and TRBJ2-1; maybe TRBD1 (5 bases). This CDR3 has 15 amino acids. Germline lookup yields CDR1 SGHDN and CDR2 FVKESK. The V and J ends lost 1 base and 4 bases respectively, with 11 bases between them. CDR3: CASSQGDREYNEQFF. The CDR3 DNA is TGTGCCAGCAGCCAAGGAGACAGAGAATACAATGAGCAGTTCTTC.

This clonotype was seen many times. The rearrangement joins TRBV6-1 to TRBJ1-1; D gene uncertain. Trimming removed 1 base at V and 5 bases at J, with 14 bases between. The germline V gene encodes CDR1 MNHNS and CDR2 SASEGT. CDR3 size: 15 residues. CDR3 coding DNA: TGTGCCAGCAGTGAAGTAGGAGGGATTGGGACTGAAGCTTTCTTT. It is translated as CASSEVGGIGTEAFF.

This rearrangement joins TRBV20-1 to TRBJ2-3; the match to TRBD2 covers 13 bases. The CDR3 totals 16 residues. Per germline, CDR1 DFQATT and CDR2 SNEGSKA (reference sequence). The V gene end was trimmed by 3 bases and the J gene end by 3 bases; junction bases not matched to a gene: 6. In DNA, the CDR3 is TGCAGTGCTAGCCGACGGACTAGCGGGGGAACAGATACGCAGTATTTT. Protein product: CSASRRTSGGTDTQYF.

V gene TRBV2 combines with J gene TRBJ1-5, with 8 bases identical to TRBD1. V was pared by 5 bases and J by 2 bases, with 5 bases of the junction left unmatched. The CDR3 contains 15 residues. Germline assignment: CDR1 SNHLY and CDR2 FYNNEI. In DNA form, the CDR3 reads TGTGCCAGCAGTCCAGGGGGCACGGGCAATCAGCCCCAGCATTTT. The encoded protein is CASSPGGTGNQPQHF.

J is TRBJ1-1 and V is TRBV5-1; D is uncertain. CDR3 size: 12 residues. Trimming stripped 3 bases from V and 9 bases from J, with 12 bases between. Germline CDR1 and CDR2: SGHRS and YFSETQ. CDR3 loop: CASSSDGKQAFF. The CDR3 region has the DNA TGCGCCAGCAGCTCGGACGGGAAGCAAGCTTTCTTT.

CDR3 sequence: CASSLSKTDTQYF. As DNA, the CDR3 is TGTGCCAGCAGTTTATCGAAGACAGATACGCAGTATTTT. The V and J genes are TRBV27 and TRBJ2-3; D remains ambiguous. This CDR3 is 13 amino acids long. V was shortened by 0 bases and J by 3 bases, with 4 bases between the two germline ends. Germline lookup yields CDR1 MNHEY and CDR2 SMNVEV (reference sequence).